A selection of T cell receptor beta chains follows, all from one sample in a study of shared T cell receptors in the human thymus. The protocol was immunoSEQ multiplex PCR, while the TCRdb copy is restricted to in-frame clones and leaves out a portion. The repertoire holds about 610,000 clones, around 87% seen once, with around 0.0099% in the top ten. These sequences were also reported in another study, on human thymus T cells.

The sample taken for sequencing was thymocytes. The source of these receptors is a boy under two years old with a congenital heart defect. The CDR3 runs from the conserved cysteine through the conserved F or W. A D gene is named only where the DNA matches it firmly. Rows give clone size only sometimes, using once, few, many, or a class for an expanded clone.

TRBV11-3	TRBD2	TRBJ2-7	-	TGTGCCAGCAGCATTAGACTAGCGGGACCAGACGAGCAGTACTTC	CASSIRLAGPDEQYF
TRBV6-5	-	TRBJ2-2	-	TGTGCCAGCAGTTACCGGCGGGCCGGGGAGCTGTTTTTT	CASSYRRAGELFF
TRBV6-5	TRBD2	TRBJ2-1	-	TGTGCCAGCAGTTATCTCGGACTAGCGGAAGACAATGAGCAGTTCTTC	CASSYLGLAEDNEQFF
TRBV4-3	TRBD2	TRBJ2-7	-	TGCGCCAGCAGCCAAGATCGACCCTATAGCGGGAGAATCTACGAGCAGTACTTC	CASSQDRPYSGRIYEQYF
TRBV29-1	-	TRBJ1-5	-	TGCAGCGTTGAACAGGGGCCCTATCAGCCCCAGCATTTT	CSVEQGPYQPQHF
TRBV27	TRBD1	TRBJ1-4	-	TGTGCCAGCAGTTTGAGACAGGGCAATGTAGGATACCAGAGGACAACTAATGAAAAACTGTTTTTT	CASSLRQGNVGYQRTTNEKLFF
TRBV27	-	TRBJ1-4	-	TGTGCCAGCAGTCCTGGGCCAATCAAGGGGGAAAAACTGTTTTTT	CASSPGPIKGEKLFF
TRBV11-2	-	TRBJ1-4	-	TGTGCCAGCAGCTTAGTCGGCCCCCGGGAGGGGTCCTCCAATGAAAAACTGTTTTTT	CASSLVGPREGSSNEKLFF
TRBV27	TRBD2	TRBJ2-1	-	TGTGCCAGCAGTATCATATTCGGGCAGACGGGAGGAGGTAGCGGGAACAATGAGCAGTTCTTC	CASSIIFGQTGGGSGNNEQFF
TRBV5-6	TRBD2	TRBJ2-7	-	TGTGCCAGCAGCTCCCGGACTAGCGGGGAATTCTACGAGCAGTACTTC	CASSSRTSGEFYEQYF
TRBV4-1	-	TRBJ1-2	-	TGCGCCAGCAGCCCATTTTGGCCCTCCTATGGCTACACCTTC	CASSPFWPSYGYTF
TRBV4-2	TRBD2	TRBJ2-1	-	TGTGCCAGCAGCCAAGTGACTAGCGGGCCTGCTTCCTACAATGAGCAGTTCTTC	CASSQVTSGPASYNEQFF
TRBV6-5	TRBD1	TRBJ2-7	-	TGTGCCAGCACACCCCGGACAGGGTCCTACGAGCAGTACTTC	CASTPRTGSYEQYF
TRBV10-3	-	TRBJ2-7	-	TGTGCCATCAGTGACAAGGGGATCTACGAGCAGTACTTC	CAISDKGIYEQYF
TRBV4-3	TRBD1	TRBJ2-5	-	TGCGCCAGCAGCCAAGGAGGGGCTAAGAATCCGCAGGGGGCACCCCAAGAGACCCAGTACTTC	CASSQGGAKNPQGAPQETQYF
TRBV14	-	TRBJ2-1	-	TGTGCCAGCAGCCAAAGGGGGGGGCTAGGCTACAATGAGCAGTTCTTC	CASSQRGGLGYNEQFF
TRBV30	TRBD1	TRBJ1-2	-	TGTGCCTGGAGTCCGGGACAGCTCAATGGCTACACCTTC	CAWSPGQLNGYTF
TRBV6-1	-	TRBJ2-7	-	TGTGCCAGCAATCAAGGCGGTGCCTACGAGCAGTACTTC	CASNQGGAYEQYF
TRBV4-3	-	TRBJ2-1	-	TGCGCCAGCAGCCAAGAATCCCCTAACAGGCCATCCTACAATGAGCAGTTCTTC	CASSQESPNRPSYNEQFF
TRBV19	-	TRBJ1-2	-	TGTGCCAGTAGTATTACCGCTGCAGGAGGACAGCACTATGGCTACACCTTC	CASSITAAGGQHYGYTF
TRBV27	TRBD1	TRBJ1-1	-	TGTGCCAGCAGTTTATTGGGACAGAGGTGGATGAGCTTT	CASSLLGQRWMSF
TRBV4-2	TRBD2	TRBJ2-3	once	TGTGCCAGCAGCCAACACCTGAGCGGGAGGGCCCCAGATACGCAGTATTTT	CASSQHLSGRAPDTQYF
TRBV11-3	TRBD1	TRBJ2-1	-	TGTGCCAGCAGCCGTCCAAATGGTAGCGAGGGGGCCTCCTACAATGAGCAGTTCTTC	CASSRPNGSEGASYNEQFF
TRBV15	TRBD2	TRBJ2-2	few	TGTGCCACCTCGGGCGGAGGCGGGAGAGGAACCGGGGAGCTGTTTTTT	CATSGGGGRGTGELFF
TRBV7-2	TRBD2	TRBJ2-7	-	TGTGCCAGCAGCCCCTCCGGGACTAGCGGCTTCTCCTACGAGCAGTACTTC	CASSPSGTSGFSYEQYF
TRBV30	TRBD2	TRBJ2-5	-	TGTGCCTGGAGTGGGGGGACTAGCGGAGCGGGAGGCCAAGAGACCCAGTACTTC	CAWSGGTSGAGGQETQYF
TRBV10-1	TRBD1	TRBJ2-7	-	TGCGCCAGCAGTGAGTCCCGGGACAGACCCCACGAGCAGTACTTC	CASSESRDRPHEQYF
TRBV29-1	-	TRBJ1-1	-	TGCAGCGTTTCTACAGGAGTGGGTGAAGCTTTCTTT	CSVSTGVGEAFF
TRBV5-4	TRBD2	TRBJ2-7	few	TGTGCCAGCAGCTTGGGGACTAGCGGGAACCCCTATGGCGAGCAGTACTTC	CASSLGTSGNPYGEQYF
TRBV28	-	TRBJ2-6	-	TGTGCCAGCAGTTTGGGGGCCCCGGGGGCCAACGTCCTGACTTTC	CASSLGAPGANVLTF
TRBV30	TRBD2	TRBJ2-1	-	TGTGCCTGGAGGGGTAGCGGGAGCCACGGAACTTACAATGAGCAGTTCTTC	CAWRGSGSHGTYNEQFF
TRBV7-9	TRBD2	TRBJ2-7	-	TGTGCCAGCAGCTTAGCGCGGAGCGGGAGGGCCTACGAGCAGTACTTC	CASSLARSGRAYEQYF
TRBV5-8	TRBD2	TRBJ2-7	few	TGTGCCAGTCCGGGACTAGCGGGAGGTTACGAGCAGTACTTC	CASPGLAGGYEQYF
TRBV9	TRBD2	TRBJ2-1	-	TGTGCCAGCAGCGTTGACGGACTAGCGGGAGGTTGGAATGAGCAGTTCTTC	CASSVDGLAGGWNEQFF
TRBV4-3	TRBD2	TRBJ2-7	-	TGCGCCAGCAGCCAAGAGGCTAGCGGGACCTACGAGCAGTACTTC	CASSQEASGTYEQYF
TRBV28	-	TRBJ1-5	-	TGTGCCAGCACAGGGTACCGCCAGCCCCAGCATTTT	CASTGYRQPQHF
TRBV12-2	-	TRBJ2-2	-	TGTGCAAGTCGCCTAACTAGCGGTTTGAACACCGGGGAGCTGTTTTTT	CASRLTSGLNTGELFF
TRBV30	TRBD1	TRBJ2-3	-	TGTGCCTGGAATTCAATGGGGACAGAGCCGCAGTATTTT	CAWNSMGTEPQYF
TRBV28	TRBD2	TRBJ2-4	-	TGTGCCAGCACCACCGGGACTAGCGGGAGGGCAGGAGCCAAAAACATTCAGTACTTC	CASTTGTSGRAGAKNIQYF
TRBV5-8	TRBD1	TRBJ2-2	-	TGTGCCAGCAGCTTGAGCACAGGGGATAGGACGAACACCGGGGAGCTGTTTTTT	CASSLSTGDRTNTGELFF
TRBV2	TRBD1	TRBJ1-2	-	TGTGCCAGCCTGTCGACAGGGGATCATGGCTACACCTTC	CASLSTGDHGYTF
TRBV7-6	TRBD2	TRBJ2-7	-	TGTGCCACCCCCCTACCGGGACTAGCGGTACACACCTACGAGCAGTACTTC	CATPLPGLAVHTYEQYF
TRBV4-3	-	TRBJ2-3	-	TGCGCCAGCAGCCAAGGGACCGGGAGAGCCACAGATACGCAGTATTTT	CASSQGTGRATDTQYF
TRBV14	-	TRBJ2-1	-	TGTGCCAGCAGCCAAGACTGGCGGGGCTCCTACAATGAGCAGTTCTTC	CASSQDWRGSYNEQFF
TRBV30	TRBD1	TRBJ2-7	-	TGTGCCTGGAGTGCTGCAACAGGGGAAGGGTCCTACGAGCAGTACTTC	CAWSAATGEGSYEQYF
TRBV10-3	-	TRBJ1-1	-	TGTGCCATCAGTGAGCAACCCAGGGGTATGAACACTGAAGCTTTCTTT	CAISEQPRGMNTEAFF
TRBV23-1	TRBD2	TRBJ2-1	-	TGCGCCAGCAGTCAGTATTCTAGCGGGAGGGGAGGGAATGAGCAGTTCTTC	CASSQYSSGRGGNEQFF
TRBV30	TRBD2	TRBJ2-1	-	TGTGCCTGGATGTTCCCCGGGACTAGCGGGAGACCGAACAATGAGCAGTTCTTC	CAWMFPGTSGRPNNEQFF
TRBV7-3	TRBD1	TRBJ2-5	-	TGTGCCAGCAGCTTAAGGGCAGGGGGCCAAGAGACCCAGTACTTC	CASSLRAGGQETQYF
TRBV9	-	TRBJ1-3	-	TGTGCCAGCAGCGTTGGGGGCCTTAGCTCTGGAAACACCATATATTTT	CASSVGGLSSGNTIYF
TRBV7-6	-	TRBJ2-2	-	TGTGCCAGCAGCCCTCGGACTTTTTCCGGGGAGCTGTTTTTT	CASSPRTFSGELFF
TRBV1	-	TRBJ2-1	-	TGCACCAGCAGCCCACGACTAGCGGGATCCCACTACAATGAGCAGTTCTTC	CTSSPRLAGSHYNEQFF
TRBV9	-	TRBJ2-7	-	TGTGCCAGCAGCGTAGTGGGGGCAGGCGAGCAGTACTTC	CASSVVGAGEQYF
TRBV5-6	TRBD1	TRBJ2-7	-	TGTGCCAGCAGCTTGGGAGGGGGCAGTGACGAGCAGTACTTC	CASSLGGGSDEQYF
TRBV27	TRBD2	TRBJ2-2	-	TGTGCCAGCAGTTCAACTAGCGGGAGAGTCACCGGGGAGCTGTTTTTT	CASSSTSGRVTGELFF
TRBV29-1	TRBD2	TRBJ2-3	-	TGCAGCGTTGAAGGGGGAGCGGGACCCACAGATACGCAGTATTTT	CSVEGGAGPTDTQYF
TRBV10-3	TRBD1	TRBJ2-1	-	TGTGCCATCAGTGTGGAAAGGGGGCACAATGAGCAGTTCTTC	CAISVERGHNEQFF
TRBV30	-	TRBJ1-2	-	TGTGCCTGGACTGCCGTGACAGCCTCTAACTATGGCTACACCTTC	CAWTAVTASNYGYTF
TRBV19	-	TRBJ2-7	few	TGTGCCAGTAGTTCCCCGGGCCAAGGGGTCTCCTACGAGCAGTACTTC	CASSSPGQGVSYEQYF
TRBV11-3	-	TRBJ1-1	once	TGTGCCAGCAGCTTAGGTTCAGTAGCTTTCTTT	CASSLGSVAFF